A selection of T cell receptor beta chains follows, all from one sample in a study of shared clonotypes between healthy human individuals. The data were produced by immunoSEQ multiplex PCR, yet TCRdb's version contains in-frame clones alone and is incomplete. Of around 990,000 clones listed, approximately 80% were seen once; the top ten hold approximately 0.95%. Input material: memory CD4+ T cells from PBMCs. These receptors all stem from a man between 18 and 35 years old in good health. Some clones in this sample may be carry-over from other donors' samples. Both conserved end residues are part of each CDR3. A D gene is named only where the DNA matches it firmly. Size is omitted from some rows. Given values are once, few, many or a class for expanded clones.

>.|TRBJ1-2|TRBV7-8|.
TGTGCCAGCAGTACTGGGAGGGGAGATGGCTACACCTTC
CASSTGRGDGYTF
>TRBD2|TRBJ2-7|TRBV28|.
TGTGCCAGCAGCCGACCGGGACTAGCGTCCTACGAGCAGTACTTC
CASSRPGLASYEQYF
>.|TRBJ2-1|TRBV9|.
TGTGCCAGCAGCCCCCAAGGGCGGGACAATGAGCAGTTCTTC
CASSPQGRDNEQFF
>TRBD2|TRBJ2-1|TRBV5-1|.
TGCGCCAGCAGCTTGGGGCCTTGGACTAGCGGGAATGAGCAGTTCTTC
CASSLGPWTSGNEQFF
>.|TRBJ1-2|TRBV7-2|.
TGTGCCAGCAGCTTACAGGTGGTTTCAGGGAACTATGGCTACACCTTC
CASSLQVVSGNYGYTF
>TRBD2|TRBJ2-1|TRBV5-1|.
TGCGCCAGCAGCTTACAGCGGGGGGGAACGGATGAGCAGTTCTTC
CASSLQRGGTDEQFF
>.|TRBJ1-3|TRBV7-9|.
TGTGCCAGCAGCTTCTTCTCTGGAAACACCATATATTTT
CASSFFSGNTIYF
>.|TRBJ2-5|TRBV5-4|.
TGTGCCAGCAGCCAGACCGGGGCTGGGGAGACCCAGTACTTC
CASSQTGAGETQYF
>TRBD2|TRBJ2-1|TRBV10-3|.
TGTGCCATCAGTGAGGTGTCTAGCGGTAACAATGAGCAGTTCTTC
CAISEVSSGNNEQFF
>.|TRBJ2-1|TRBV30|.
TGTGCCTGGAGGTGGGGGACGCCGAATGAGCAGTTCTTC
CAWRWGTPNEQFF
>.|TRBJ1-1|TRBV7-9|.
TGTGCCAGCAGCTCGTCCGGACAGCGGAACACTGAAGCTTTCTTT
CASSSSGQRNTEAFF
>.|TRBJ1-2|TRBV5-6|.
TGTGCCAACAGCTTGATTAAGAACTATGGCTACACCTTC
CANSLIKNYGYTF
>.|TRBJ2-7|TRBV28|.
TGTGCAGTTGGGAGCACCACCTCCTACGAGCAGTACTTC
CAVGSTTSYEQYF
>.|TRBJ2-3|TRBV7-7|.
TGTGCCAGCAGCCCCCAGTTTAGCACAGATACGCAGTATTTT
CASSPQFSTDTQYF
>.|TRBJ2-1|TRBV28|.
TGTGCCACCTTTCTCTACAATGAGCAGTTCTTC
CATFLYNEQFF
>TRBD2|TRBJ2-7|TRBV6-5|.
TGTGCCAGCAACGAGGGACTAGCGGGAGTCTCCGAGCAGTACTTC
CASNEGLAGVSEQYF
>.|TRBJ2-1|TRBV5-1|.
TGCGCCAGCAGTAGGGGCAGCGATGAGCAGTTCTTC
CASSRGSDEQFF
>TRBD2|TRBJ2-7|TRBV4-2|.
TGTGCCAGCAGACACTCCGGGACTAGCGACGAGCAGTACTTC
CASRHSGTSDEQYF
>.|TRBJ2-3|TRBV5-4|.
TGTGCCAGCAGCTTACGCACAGATACGCAGTATTTT
CASSLRTDTQYF
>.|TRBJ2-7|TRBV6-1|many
TGTGCCAGCAGTACCGGGACTCTTTCCTACGAGCAGTACTTC
CASSTGTLSYEQYF
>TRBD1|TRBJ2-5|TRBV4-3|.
TGCGCCAGCAGCCAAAACCTGGACAGGGGAGAGACCCAGTACTTC
CASSQNLDRGETQYF
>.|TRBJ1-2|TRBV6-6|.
TGTGCCAGCAGTTACGGGGCAAACTATGGCTACACCTTC
CASSYGANYGYTF
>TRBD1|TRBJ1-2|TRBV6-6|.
TGTGCCAGCAGCCACGGGGCCCCAGGGGGCGGGCAGGGCTACACCTTC
CASSHGAPGGGQGYTF
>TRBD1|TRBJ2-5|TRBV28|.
TGTGCCAGCCGACAGGGAGCGCGAGAGACCCAGTACTTC
CASRQGARETQYF
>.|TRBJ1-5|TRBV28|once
TGTGCCAGCACCCTTACGGGTCAGCCCCAGCATTTT
CASTLTGQPQHF
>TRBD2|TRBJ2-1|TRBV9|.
TGTGCCAGCAGCACCCGTCTAGCGGGTAGCAATGAGCAGTTCTTC
CASSTRLAGSNEQFF
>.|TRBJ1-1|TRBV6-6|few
TGTGCCAGCCGTCGACAAAGGGTGAACACTGAAGCTTTCTTT
CASRRQRVNTEAFF
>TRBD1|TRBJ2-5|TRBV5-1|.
TGCGCCAGCAGCTTGCCCACAGGGGGAGAGACCCAGTACTTC
CASSLPTGGETQYF
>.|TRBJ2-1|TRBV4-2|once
TGTGCCAGCAGCCCCCTCGCTGGGCCGAATGAGCAGTTCTTC
CASSPLAGPNEQFF
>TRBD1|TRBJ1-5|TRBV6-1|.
TGTGCCAGCAGTGGGGACAGGCGGCGGAGCAATCAGCCCCAGCATTTT
CASSGDRRRSNQPQHF
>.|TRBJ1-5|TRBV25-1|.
TGTGCCAGCAGGGGGTATAGCAATCAGCCCCAGCATTTT
CASRGYSNQPQHF
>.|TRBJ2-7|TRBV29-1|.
TGCAGCGGAGGATACGGACGCTACGAGCAGTACTTC
CSGGYGRYEQYF
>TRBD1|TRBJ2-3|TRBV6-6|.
TGTGCCAGCAGCCGCCCGGGACAGTCAGATACGCAGTATTTT
CASSRPGQSDTQYF
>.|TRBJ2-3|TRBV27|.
TGTGCCAGCAGGACACTGAGCGTAGGTGCAGATACGCAGTATTTT
CASRTLSVGADTQYF
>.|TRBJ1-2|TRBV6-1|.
TGTGCCAGCAATAAAGCAGGAGGGGTAAAGGACTATGGCTACACCTTC
CASNKAGGVKDYGYTF
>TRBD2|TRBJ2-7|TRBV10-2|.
TGCGCCAGCAGTAGCGGGAACTCCTACGAGCAGTACTTC
CASSSGNSYEQYF
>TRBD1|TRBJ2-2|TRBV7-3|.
TGTGCCAGCAGCTTAACCGGGACAGCGAACACCGGGGAGCTGTTTTTT
CASSLTGTANTGELFF
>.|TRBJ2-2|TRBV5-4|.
TGTGCCAGCAGCTGGGCGCGAGTTAACACCGGGGAGCTGTTTTTT
CASSWARVNTGELFF
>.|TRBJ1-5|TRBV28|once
TGTGCCACCGGGACATTAAATCAGCCCCAGCATTTT
CATGTLNQPQHF
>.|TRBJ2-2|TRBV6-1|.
TGTGCCACCGAGAGGTTCCGGGAGCTGTTTTTT
CATERFRELFF
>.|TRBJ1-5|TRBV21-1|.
TGTGCCAGCAGCAATAGTAGGGACAGTAGCAATCAGCCCCAGCATTTT
CASSNSRDSSNQPQHF
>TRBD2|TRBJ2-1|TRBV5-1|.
TGCGCCAGCCATAGCGGGACTTCTCTCAATGAGCAGTTCTTC
CASHSGTSLNEQFF
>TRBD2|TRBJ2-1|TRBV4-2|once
TGTGCCAGCAGCCCCAGCGGGGAAAGCTCCTACAATGAGCAGTTCTTC
CASSPSGESSYNEQFF
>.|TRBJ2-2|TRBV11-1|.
TGTGCCAGCAGTCGGGCCGGGGAGCTGTTTTTT
CASSRAGELFF
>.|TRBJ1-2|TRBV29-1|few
TGCAGCGCTGGGGATGGCTACACCTTC
CSAGDGYTF
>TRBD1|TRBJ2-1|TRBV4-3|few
TGCGCCAGCAGCCGACAGACAGGGTCCAATGAGCAGTTCTTC
CASSRQTGSNEQFF
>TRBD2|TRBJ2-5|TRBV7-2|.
TGTGCCAGCAGCGACCGACTAGCGGGAGGCGGGGAGACCCAGTACTTC
CASSDRLAGGGETQYF
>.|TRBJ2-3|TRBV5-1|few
TGCGCCAGCAGCTTCGGGGATACGCAGTATTTT
CASSFGDTQYF
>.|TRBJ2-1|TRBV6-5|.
TGTGCCAGCAGCCCAGGGAATGAGCAGTTCTTC
CASSPGNEQFF
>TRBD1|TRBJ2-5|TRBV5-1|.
TGCGCCAGCAGCTCCGGACAGGGAGAGACCCAGTACTTC
CASSSGQGETQYF
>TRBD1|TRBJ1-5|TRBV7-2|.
TGTGCCAGCAGCTTAGGCAGGGGGGGCAATCAGCCCCAGCATTTT
CASSLGRGGNQPQHF
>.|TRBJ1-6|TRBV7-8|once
TGTGCCAGCAGCGACGGACCGAATTCACCCCTCCACTTT
CASSDGPNSPLHF
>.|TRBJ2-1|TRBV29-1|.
TGCAGCGTGGAGGGGGCGGAGTCTCTCTACAATGAGCAGTTCTTC
CSVEGAESLYNEQFF
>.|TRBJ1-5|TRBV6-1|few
TGTGCCAGCAGTGAGCAGGGTGTAGAGCCCCAGCATTTT
CASSEQGVEPQHF
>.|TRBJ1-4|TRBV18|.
TGTGCCAGCTCATTCGAGAGAGGACAGAGTAATGAAAAACTGTTTTTT
CASSFERGQSNEKLFF
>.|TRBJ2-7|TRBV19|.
TGTGCCAGTAGTATTGGGGCAGGGAGGGAGCAGTACTTC
CASSIGAGREQYF
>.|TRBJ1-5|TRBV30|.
TGTGCCTGGAGCGCAATCACGGGCAAACAGCCCCAGCATTTT
CAWSAITGKQPQHF